This entry lists 19 T cell receptor beta chains sequenced from one sample in a study of blood T cell repertoires in COVID-19. Only in-frame clones appear in the TCRdb table, and some are missing; sequencing was by immunoSEQ multiplex PCR. The repertoire holds roughly 100,000 clones, with 81% as singletons. Sequencing was done on a sample of peripheral blood. All receptors come from a woman in her seventies with acute or convalescent COVID-19.

The chain has TRBV7-2 and TRBJ1-1; unclear D gene. The CDR3 runs to 14 residues. V was trimmed by 2 bases and J by 8 bases, leaving 15 bases between them. CDR1 and CDR2 (germline): SGHTA, FQGNSA. The CDR3 is CASSLRRTGGEAFF. CDR3 coding DNA: TGTGCCAGCAGCTTACGACGGACGGGCGGGGAAGCTTTCTTT.

As to this clone: The same CDR3 is also encoded by other DNA sequences in this sample. The V and J genes are TRBV7-2 and TRBJ1-3; 7 positions match TRBD1. The J segment lost 0 bases and the V segment lost 4 bases, leaving 0 bases of the junction unmatched. The CDR3 length is 14 residues. Germline loops: CDR1 SGHTA, CDR2 FQGNSA. The chain's CDR3 is CASSSGGSGNTIYF. The CDR3 DNA reads TGTGCCAGCAGCTCAGGGGGCTCTGGAAACACCATATATTTT.

The chain joins TRBV29-1 to TRBJ2-3; TRBD1 is a possible D gene (7 bases). This CDR3 has 15 amino acids. Germline CDR1 reads SQVTM; CDR2 reads ANQGSEA. Trimming pared 6 bases from V and 2 bases from J, leaving 18 bases between. CDR3 bases: TGCAGCGTACTACGCGGGACAGCGTCCACAGATACGCAGTATTTT. Translating gives CSVLRGTASTDTQYF.

V gene TRBV3-1 (or the pseudogene TRBV3-2) combines with J gene TRBJ2-3, with TRBD2 matching 7 bases. V shed 1 base and J 0 bases; nucleotides not matched to a gene: 7. Germline CDR1 reads LGHDT; CDR2 reads YNNKEL (reference sequence). The CDR3 runs to 17 residues. The CDR3 region is CASSQAPLATSTDTQYF. The CDR3, as DNA: TGTGCCAGCAGCCAAGCCCCACTAGCGACTAGCACAGATACGCAGTATTTT.

The CDR3, as DNA: TGTGCCAGCAGTTTCAGCGATAGCAATCAGCCCCAGCATTTT. Translated, it gives CASSFSDSNQPQHF. This chain uses TRBV27 with TRBJ1-5; D call uncertain. V gave up 3 bases and J gave up 0 bases, with 6 bases separating them. This CDR3 region has 14 residues. In germline, CDR1 is MNHEY, CDR2 SMNVEV (reference sequence).

This chain joins TRBV5-5 and TRBJ2-7; D gene uncertain. The ends were cut back, 4 bases at V and 2 bases at J, with 16 bases in the middle. The germline V gene encodes CDR1 SGHKS and CDR2 YYEKEE (reference sequence). The CDR3 spans 15 residues. The CDR3 bases are TGTGCCAGCAGCCTACACAAGGAGTCCCCCTACGAGCAGTACTTC. Translation gives CASSLHKESPYEQYF.

The chain combines TRBV19 with TRBJ2-5; D gene uncertain. CDR3 length equals 14 residues. Germline V CDR1 and CDR2: LNHDA, SQIVND (reference sequence). V was pared by 1 base and J by 0 bases, with 6 bases between. CDR3 in amino acids: CASSIGVYQETQYF. The CDR3 DNA follows: TGTGCCAGTAGTATAGGAGTCTACCAAGAGACCCAGTACTTC.

This clone is a singleton in its sample. This rearrangement joins TRBV11-2 to TRBJ1-1; 8 positions match TRBD1. The CDR3 is made up of 15 amino acids. Trimming cost V 7 bases and J 3 bases; bases outside gene matches: 10. CDR1 is SGHAT and CDR2 is FQNNGV in the germline V gene. The CDR3 region has the DNA TGTGCCAGCACCCTTTTCGCAGGGGGCGACACTGAAGCTTTCTTT. Residues: CASTLFAGGDTEAFF.

The CDR3 DNA sequence: TGTGCCAGCAGCCGTAGAAGCGGGGATCTCCACGAGCAGTACTTC. Amino acid sequence: CASSRRSGDLHEQYF. The chain carries TRBV9 and TRBJ2-7; the match to TRBD2 covers 7 bases. This CDR3 comprises 15 residues. Losses at the gene ends were 4 bases for V and 5 bases for J; bases not matched to a gene: 12. Germline V lookup: CDR1 SGDLS, CDR2 YYNGEE.

This chain links TRBV6-5 with TRBJ2-2, with 10 bases matching TRBD1. Trimming at V came to 6 bases and at J to 3 bases, leaving 4 bases not matched to a gene. This CDR3 comprises 15 residues. Germline CDR1 is MNHEY and CDR2 is SVGAGI. The CDR3 sequence is CASRRTGGDTGELFF. DNA for the CDR3: TGTGCCAGCAGAAGGACAGGGGGGGACACCGGGGAGCTGTTTTTT.

The DNA of the CDR3 is TGCGCCAGCAGCCAGTTAGGGGGCCCCAATGAAAAACTGTTTTTT. Amino acid sequence: CASSQLGGPNEKLFF. The chain has TRBV4-1 and TRBJ1-4; TRBD1 matches at 7 bases. CDR3 size: 15 residues. Germline V gene sequence: CDR1 MGHRA, CDR2 YSYEKL. V shed 3 bases and J 5 bases; nucleotides not matched to a gene: 6.

V and J are TRBV7-6 and TRBJ2-7; 7 nucleotides match TRBD2. V was pared by 2 bases and J by 3 bases, with 4 bases of the junction left unmatched. Looked up from germline, CDR1 is SGHVS and CDR2 is FNYEAQ. This CDR3 comprises 14 residues. CDR3 residues: CASSLRGEGYEQYF. The CDR3 bases are TGTGCCAGCAGCTTACGGGGGGAGGGCTACGAGCAGTACTTC.

This rearrangement joins TRBV30 to TRBJ2-7, with TRBD2 matching over 13 bases. Germline-derived CDR1 and CDR2 are GTSNPN and SVGIG (reference sequence). V was pared by 3 bases and J by 4 bases, with 3 bases of the junction left unmatched. The CDR3 is made up of 14 amino acids. The CDR3 region is CAWRELAGGYEQYF. The CDR3 bases are TGTGCCTGGAGAGAACTAGCGGGAGGGTACGAGCAGTACTTC.

V is TRBV5-1 and J is TRBJ1-5; TRBD1 might be the D (5 bases). The germline V gene encodes CDR1 SGHRS and CDR2 YFSETQ. The CDR3 is 15 amino acids. Trimming took 2 bases from V and 5 from J, leaving 14 bases between them. CDR3 in DNA: TGCGCCAGCAGCTTAGGCCCCCAGGGTTATCAGCCCCAGCATTTT. Translated: CASSLGPQGYQPQHF. The whole variable domain, filled in from reference TRBV5-1 and TRBJ1-5, reads KAGVTQTPRYLIKTRGQQVTLSCSPISGHRSVSWYQQTPGQGLQFLFEYFSETQRNKGNFPGRFSGRQFSNSRSEMNVSTLELGDSALYLCASSLGPQGYQPQHFGDGTRLSIL.

This rearrangement joins TRBV6-5 to TRBJ2-2, with TRBD1 as a possible D gene (5 bases). V was pared by 2 bases and J by 0 bases, with 10 bases between. CDR3 length equals 16 residues. Germline V gene data show CDR1 as MNHEY and CDR2 as SVGAGI. CDR3 DNA sequence: TGTGCCAGCAGTTACGCGACAGCCGCGAACACCGGGGAGCTGTTTTTT. It codes for CASSYATAANTGELFF.

This clone was recorded only once. V gene TRBV6-2 or TRBV6-3 combines with J gene TRBJ2-2, with 9 bases fitting TRBD2. V dropped 2 bases and J dropped 2; count of bases not matched to a gene: 9. The germline gives CDR1 MNHEY, CDR2 SVGEGT. This CDR3 has 18 residues. The CDR3 bases are TGTGCCAGCAGTTACGAGGCGGGGGGGCGATATAACACCGGGGAGCTGTTTTTT. Protein: CASSYEAGGRYNTGELFF.

The chain joins TRBV10-1 to TRBJ1-5, with D tentatively TRBD1 (5 bases). V dropped 2 bases and J dropped 2 bases, with 22 bases sitting between them. The CDR3 loop spans 19 amino acids. CDR1 is WNHNN, CDR2 SYGVQD, per germline (reference sequence). CDR3 in DNA: TGCGCCAGCAGTGAGCCGAAAGCCTACTCCAGGGCCGGCAATCAGCCCCAGCATTTT. Its protein is CASSEPKAYSRAGNQPQHF.

The genes are TRBV5-4 and TRBJ2-3; 9 bases fit TRBD1. Germline V gene lookup returns CDR1 SGHNT and CDR2 YYREEE (reference sequence). The CDR3 runs to 14 residues. The ends lost 4 bases at V and 5 bases at J; junction bases unmatched: 5. The CDR3 DNA is TGTGCCAGCAGCCCGCGACAGGGGGGAGATACGCAGTATTTT. It encodes CASSPRQGGDTQYF.

In DNA, the CDR3 is TGTGCCATCATTGCGGGTCACTCTAACACAGATACGCAGTATTTT. This translates into CAIIAGHSNTDTQYF. The chain is built from TRBV10-3 and TRBJ2-3; possible D gene TRBD2, 5 bases. In germline, CDR1 is ENHRY, CDR2 SYGVKD. The CDR3 is 15 amino acids. V lost 7 bases, J lost 2 bases, and 16 bases lay in between.